This T cell receptor (beta chain) came from a study of shared clonotypes between healthy human individuals. CDR1 is LNHDA, CDR2 SQIVND, per germline (reference sequence). V was pared by 8 bases and J by 2 bases, with 8 bases between. CDR3 length: 12 amino acids. This table comes from immunoSEQ multiplex PCR, and its TCRdb copy is limited to in-frame clones, with some not included. In the table there are about 490,000 clones, less than 80% of which are singletons. The specimen was PBMCs. The TCR was taken from a woman aged 40 to 50 in good health. Some clones in this sample may be carry-over from other donors' samples. This rearrangement joins TRBV19 to TRBJ2-3; weak D call: TRBD2 (6 bases). This chain's CDR3 is CASGDFTDTQYF. CDR3 nucleotide sequence: TGTGCCAGTGGGGACTTCACAGATACGCAGTATTTT.